The clone carrying this T cell receptor beta chain ranks as medium-sized. Its antigen remains unidentified. This sample stems from a study of metastatic and nonmetastatic thyroid tumors. Study observations and caveats: Across blood and tumor, TCR beta diversity in malignant thyroid tumors was reportedly significantly higher than in benign nodules.

The authors' processing: What underpinned the distant-metastasis classifier for papillary thyroid cancer was the set of CDR3 differences across clinicopathological groups. TCRdb ran MiXCR on the PCR reads. The V and J calls were not made by the authors but by TCRdb's processing. This sample has about 35,000 clones, with about 31% found just once. The germline CDR1 and CDR2 sequences are MNHNS and SASEGT. This CDR3 has 16 amino acids. V dropped 3 bases and J dropped 2; count of bases not matched to a gene: 9. Thyroid surgery took place with no prior treatment in any patient. The chain has TRBV6-1 and TRBJ2-7, with 8 bases fitting TRBD2. This TCR was sampled from a female donor with papillary thyroid cancer or a benign thyroid nodule (not recorded which). Some clones in this sample may be carry-over from other donors' samples. The sequencing input was blood. The CDR3 region has the DNA TGTGCCAGCAGTGATAGCATCGCGGGAGGCACCTACGAGCAGTACTTC. This translates into CASSDSIAGGTYEQYF.